This T cell receptor beta chain appears in the sequencing data of a study of regulatory and conventional T cells in RAG deficiency. Trimming removed 2 bases from V and 4 bases from J, with 12 bases in between. CDR1 and CDR2 from the germline V gene are MNHEY and SMNVEV (reference sequence). The CDR3 totals 14 residues. Study results and limitations: Shannon entropy was markedly lower and Simpson indices higher in RAG-deficient patients than control T-cell subsets.

With respect to this clone: Its antigen is not identified.

Blood CD4+ CD25-low CD127-high conventional T cells supplied the genomic DNA template. Clones were read by immunoSEQ multiplex PCR, and TCRdb kept only the in-frame ones, dropping some. Altogether roughly 35,000 clones are present, around 76% being singletons, with the ten largest covering about 3.4%. These data were also filed under a second study, of regulatory T cells. This second study notes: Primers: 52 TRBV forward and 13 TRBJ reverse.

This chain links TRBV27 with TRBJ2-7, with D possibly matching TRBD2 (5 bases). The sequence was collected from a human donor in good health. Sequencing input: CD4+ effector T cells sorted from blood. The CDR3 loop reads CASSLRGILYEQYF. In DNA form, the CDR3 reads TGTGCCAGCAGTTTACGGGGAATTCTATACGAGCAGTACTTC.